This T cell receptor (beta chain) emerged from a study of blood T cell repertoires in COVID-19. Study information: Sample material is recorded as cDNA or gDNA derived from T cells, B-cell-depleted T cells, or PBMCs.

Method: immunoSEQ multiplex PCR; TCRdb's copy keeps in-frame clones and lacks some. The sample records hundreds of thousands of clones, 90% being singletons. Trimming stripped 0 bases from V and 6 bases from J, with 9 bases between. Germline assignment: CDR1 SGHNT and CDR2 YYREEE (reference sequence). CDR3 length: 13 residues. The clonotype was recovered from a young woman with acute COVID-19. The sample comprised PBMCs or T cells enriched from blood (not recorded which). The chain combines TRBV5-4 with TRBJ1-2; TRBD1 might be the D (6 bases). The CDR3 DNA follows: TGTGCCAGCAGCTTGGAACAGGGCGATGGCTACACCTTC. It encodes CASSLEQGDGYTF.